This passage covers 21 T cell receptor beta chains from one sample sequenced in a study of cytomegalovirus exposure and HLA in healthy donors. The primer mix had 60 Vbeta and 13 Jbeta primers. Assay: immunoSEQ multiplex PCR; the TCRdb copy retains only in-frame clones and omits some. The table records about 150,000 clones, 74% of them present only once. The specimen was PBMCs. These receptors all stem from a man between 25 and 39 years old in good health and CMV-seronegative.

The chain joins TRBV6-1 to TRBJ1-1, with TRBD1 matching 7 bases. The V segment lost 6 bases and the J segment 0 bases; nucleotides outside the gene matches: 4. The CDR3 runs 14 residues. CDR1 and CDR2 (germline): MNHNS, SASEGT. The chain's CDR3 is CASSDTGVNTEAFF. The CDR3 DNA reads TGTGCCAGCAGCGATACAGGGGTGAACACTGAAGCTTTCTTT.

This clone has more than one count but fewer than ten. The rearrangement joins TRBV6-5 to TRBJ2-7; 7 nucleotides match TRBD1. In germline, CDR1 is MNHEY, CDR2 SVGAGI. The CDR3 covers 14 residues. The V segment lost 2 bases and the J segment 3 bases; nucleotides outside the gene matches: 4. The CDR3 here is CASSYRGQIYEQYF. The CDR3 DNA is TGTGCCAGCAGTTACAGGGGGCAGATCTACGAGCAGTACTTC.

The CDR3, as DNA: TGTGCCAGCATTCTGGGCAGGAGCAATCAGCCCCAGCATTTT. As protein: CASILGRSNQPQHF. This sequence joins TRBV2 and TRBJ1-5; D ambiguous. Germline V gene data show CDR1 as SNHLY and CDR2 as FYNNEI. Trimming pared 7 bases from V and 1 base from J, leaving 11 bases between. The CDR3 totals 14 residues.

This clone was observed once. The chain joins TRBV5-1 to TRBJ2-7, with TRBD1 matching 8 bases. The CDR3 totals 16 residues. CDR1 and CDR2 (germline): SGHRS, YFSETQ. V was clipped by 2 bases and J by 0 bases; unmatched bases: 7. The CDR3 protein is CASSFSGGSPSYEQYF. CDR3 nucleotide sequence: TGCGCCAGCAGCTTCTCAGGGGGCTCCCCCTCCTACGAGCAGTACTTC.

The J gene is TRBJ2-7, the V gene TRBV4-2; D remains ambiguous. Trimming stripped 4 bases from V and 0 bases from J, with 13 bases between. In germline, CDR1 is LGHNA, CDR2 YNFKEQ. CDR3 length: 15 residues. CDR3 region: CASSPNRHYSYEQYF. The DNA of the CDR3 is TGTGCCAGCAGCCCGAATAGACATTACTCCTACGAGCAGTACTTC.

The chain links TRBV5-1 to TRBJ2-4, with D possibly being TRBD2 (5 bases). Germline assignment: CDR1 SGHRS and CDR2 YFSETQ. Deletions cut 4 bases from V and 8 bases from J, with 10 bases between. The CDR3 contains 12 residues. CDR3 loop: CASSPRGDIQYF. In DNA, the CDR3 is TGCGCCAGCAGCCCCCGGGGAGACATTCAGTACTTC.

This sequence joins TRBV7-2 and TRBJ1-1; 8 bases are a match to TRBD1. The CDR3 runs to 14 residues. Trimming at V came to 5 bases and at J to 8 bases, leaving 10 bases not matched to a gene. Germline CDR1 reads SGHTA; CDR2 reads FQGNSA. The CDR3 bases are TGTGCCAGCAGCGCCCAGACAGGGGTCGGGGAAGCTTTCTTT. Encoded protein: CASSAQTGVGEAFF.

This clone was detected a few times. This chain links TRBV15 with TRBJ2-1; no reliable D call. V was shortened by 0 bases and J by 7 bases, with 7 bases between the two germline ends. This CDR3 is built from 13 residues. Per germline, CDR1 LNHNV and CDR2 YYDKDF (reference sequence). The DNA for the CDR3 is TGTGCCACCAGCAGAGATAAGGAGAATGAGCAGTTCTTC. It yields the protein CATSRDKENEQFF.

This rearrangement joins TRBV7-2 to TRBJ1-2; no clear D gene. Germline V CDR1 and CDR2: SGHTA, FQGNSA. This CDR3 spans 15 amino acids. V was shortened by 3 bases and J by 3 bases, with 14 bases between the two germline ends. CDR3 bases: TGTGCCAGCAGCTTTGGGGATACAGCGGACTATGGCTACACCTTC. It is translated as CASSFGDTADYGYTF.

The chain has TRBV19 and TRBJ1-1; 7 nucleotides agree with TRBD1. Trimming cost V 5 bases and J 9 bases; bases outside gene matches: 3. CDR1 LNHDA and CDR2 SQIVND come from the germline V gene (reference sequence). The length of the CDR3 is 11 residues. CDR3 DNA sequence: TGTGCCAGTAGTGAGACAGGGAAAGCTTTCTTT. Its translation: CASSETGKAFF.

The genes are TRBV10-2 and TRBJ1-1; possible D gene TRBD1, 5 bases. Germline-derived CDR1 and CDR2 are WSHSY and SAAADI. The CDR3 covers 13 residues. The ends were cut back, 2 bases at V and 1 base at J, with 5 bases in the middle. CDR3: CASSEQGNTEAFF. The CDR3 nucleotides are TGCGCCAGCAGTGAGCAGGGGAACACTGAAGCTTTCTTT.

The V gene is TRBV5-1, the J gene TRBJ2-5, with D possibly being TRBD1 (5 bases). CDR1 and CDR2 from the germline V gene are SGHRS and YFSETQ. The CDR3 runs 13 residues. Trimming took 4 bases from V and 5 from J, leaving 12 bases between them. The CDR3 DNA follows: TGCGCCAGCAGCCCGACAGTTTTGGAGACCCAGTACTTC. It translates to CASSPTVLETQYF.

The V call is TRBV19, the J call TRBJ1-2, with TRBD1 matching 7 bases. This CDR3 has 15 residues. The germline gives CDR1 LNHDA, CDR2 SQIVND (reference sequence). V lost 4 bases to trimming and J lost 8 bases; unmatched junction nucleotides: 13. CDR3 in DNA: TGTGCCAGTAGTAGGACGGCGACAGGGACGGACGGCTACACCTTC. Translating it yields CASSRTATGTDGYTF.

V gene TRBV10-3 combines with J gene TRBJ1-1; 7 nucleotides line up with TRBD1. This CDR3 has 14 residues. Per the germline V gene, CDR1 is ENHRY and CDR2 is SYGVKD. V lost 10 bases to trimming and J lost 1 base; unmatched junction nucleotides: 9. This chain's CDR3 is CATNFGTANTEAFF. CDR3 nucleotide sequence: TGTGCCACCAACTTCGGGACAGCGAACACTGAAGCTTTCTTT.

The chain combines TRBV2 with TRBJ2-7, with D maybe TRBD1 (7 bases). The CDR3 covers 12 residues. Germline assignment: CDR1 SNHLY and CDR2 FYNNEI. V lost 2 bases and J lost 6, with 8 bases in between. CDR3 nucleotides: TGTGCCAGCAGTGAACAGGGGGGCGAGCAGTACTTC. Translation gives CASSEQGGEQYF.

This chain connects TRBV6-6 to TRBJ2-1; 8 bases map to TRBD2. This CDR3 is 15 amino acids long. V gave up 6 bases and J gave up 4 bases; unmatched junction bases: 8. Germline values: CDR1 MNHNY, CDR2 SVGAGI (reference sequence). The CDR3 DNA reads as TGTGCCAGCAGCTCAAGCGGGGGATTTTACAATGAGCAGTTCTTC. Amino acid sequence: CASSSSGGFYNEQFF.

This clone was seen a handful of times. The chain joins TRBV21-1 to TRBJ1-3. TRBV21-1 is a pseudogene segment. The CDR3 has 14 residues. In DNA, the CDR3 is TGTGCCAGCAGCAGTCCGGTCTCTGGAAACACCATATATTTT. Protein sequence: CASSSPVSGNTIYF.

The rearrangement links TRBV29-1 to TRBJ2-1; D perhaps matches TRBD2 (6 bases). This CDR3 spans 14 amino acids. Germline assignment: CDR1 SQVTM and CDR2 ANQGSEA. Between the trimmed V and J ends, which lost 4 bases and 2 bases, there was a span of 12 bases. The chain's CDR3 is CSVGESGAYNEQFF. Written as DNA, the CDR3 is TGCAGCGTTGGAGAGTCGGGGGCCTACAATGAGCAGTTCTTC.

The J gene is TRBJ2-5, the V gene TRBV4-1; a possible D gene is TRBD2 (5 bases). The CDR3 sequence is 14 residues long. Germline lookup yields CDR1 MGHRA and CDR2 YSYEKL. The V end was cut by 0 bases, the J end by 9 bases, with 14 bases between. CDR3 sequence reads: CASSQDPQPGAQYF. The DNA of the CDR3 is TGCGCCAGCAGCCAAGATCCCCAGCCCGGGGCCCAGTACTTC.

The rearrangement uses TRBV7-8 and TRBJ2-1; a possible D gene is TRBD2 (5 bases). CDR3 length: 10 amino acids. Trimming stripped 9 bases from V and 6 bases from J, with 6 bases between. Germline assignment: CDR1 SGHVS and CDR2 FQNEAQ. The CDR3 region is CASAGNEQFF. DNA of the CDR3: TGTGCCAGTGCGGGCAATGAGCAGTTCTTC.

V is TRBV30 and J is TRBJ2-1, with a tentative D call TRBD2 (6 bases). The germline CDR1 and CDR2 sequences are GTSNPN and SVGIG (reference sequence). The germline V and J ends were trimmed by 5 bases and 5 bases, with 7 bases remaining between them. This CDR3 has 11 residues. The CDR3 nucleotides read TGTGCCTGGTCGGGGGACAATGAGCAGTTCTTC. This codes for CAWSGDNEQFF. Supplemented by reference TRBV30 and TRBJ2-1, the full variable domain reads SQTIHQWPATLVQPVGSPLSLECTVEGTSNPNLYWYRQAAGRGLQLLFYSVGIGQISSEVPQNLSASRPQDRQFILSSKKLLLSDSGFYLCAWSGDNEQFFGPGTRLTVL.